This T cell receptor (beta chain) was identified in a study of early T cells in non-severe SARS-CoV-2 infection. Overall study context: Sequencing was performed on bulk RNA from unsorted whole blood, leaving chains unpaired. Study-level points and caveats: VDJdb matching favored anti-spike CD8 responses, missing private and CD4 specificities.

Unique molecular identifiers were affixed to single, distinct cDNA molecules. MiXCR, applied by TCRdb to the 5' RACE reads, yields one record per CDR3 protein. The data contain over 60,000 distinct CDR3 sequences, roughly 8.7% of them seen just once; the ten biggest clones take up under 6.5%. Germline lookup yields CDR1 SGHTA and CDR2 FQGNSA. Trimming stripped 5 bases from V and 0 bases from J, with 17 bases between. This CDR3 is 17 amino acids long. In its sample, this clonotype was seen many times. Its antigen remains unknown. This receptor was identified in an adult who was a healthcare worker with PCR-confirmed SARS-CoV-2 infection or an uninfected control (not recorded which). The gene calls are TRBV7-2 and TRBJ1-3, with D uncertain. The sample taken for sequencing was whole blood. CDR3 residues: CASSLGSDGRSGNTIYF. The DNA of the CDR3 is TGTGCCAGCAGCCTAGGGAGCGACGGCCGCTCTGGAAACACCATATATTTT.